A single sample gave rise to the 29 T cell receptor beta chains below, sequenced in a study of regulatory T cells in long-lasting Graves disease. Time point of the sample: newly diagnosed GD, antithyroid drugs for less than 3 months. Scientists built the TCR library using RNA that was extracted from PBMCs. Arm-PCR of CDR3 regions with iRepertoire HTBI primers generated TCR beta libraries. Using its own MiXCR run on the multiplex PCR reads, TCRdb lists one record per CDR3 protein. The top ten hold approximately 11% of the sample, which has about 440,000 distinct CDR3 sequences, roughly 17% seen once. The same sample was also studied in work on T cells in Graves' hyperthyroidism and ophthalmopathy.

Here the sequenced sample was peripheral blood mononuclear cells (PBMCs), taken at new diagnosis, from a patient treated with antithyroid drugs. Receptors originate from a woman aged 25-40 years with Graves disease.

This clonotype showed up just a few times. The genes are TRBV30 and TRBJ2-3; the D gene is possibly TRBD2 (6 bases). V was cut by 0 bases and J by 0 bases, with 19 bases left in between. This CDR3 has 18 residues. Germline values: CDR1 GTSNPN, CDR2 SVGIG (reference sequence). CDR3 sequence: CAWSVRWGVLGSTDTQYF. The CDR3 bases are TGTGCCTGGAGTGTACGGTGGGGGGTGCTCGGAAGCACAGATACGCAGTATTTT. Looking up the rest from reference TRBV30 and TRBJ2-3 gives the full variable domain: SQTIHQWPATLVQPVGSPLSLECTVEGTSNPNLYWYRQAAGRGLQLLFYSVGIGQISSEVPQNLSASRPQDRQFILSSKKLLLSDSGFYLCAWSVRWGVLGSTDTQYFGPGTRLTVL.

The CDR3 is CASSIQQGGSYNEQFF. The CDR3 nucleotides are TGTGCCAGTAGTATCCAGCAGGGTGGTTCCTACAATGAGCAGTTCTTC. The gene calls are TRBV19 and TRBJ2-1; TRBD1 is a possible D gene (5 bases). Germline CDR1 is LNHDA and CDR2 is SQIVND (reference sequence). This CDR3 has 16 amino acids. The germline V and J ends were trimmed by 3 bases and 1 base, with 13 bases remaining between them.

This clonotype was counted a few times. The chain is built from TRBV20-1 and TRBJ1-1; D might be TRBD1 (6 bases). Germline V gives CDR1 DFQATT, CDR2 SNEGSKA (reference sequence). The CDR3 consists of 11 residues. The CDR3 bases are TGCAGCCCGGGGGGGGCAACTGAAGCTTTCTTT. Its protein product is CSPGGATEAFF.

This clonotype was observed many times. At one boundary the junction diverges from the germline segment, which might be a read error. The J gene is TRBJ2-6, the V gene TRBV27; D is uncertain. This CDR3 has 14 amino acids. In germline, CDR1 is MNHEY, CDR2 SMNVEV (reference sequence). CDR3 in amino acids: CASGLFSGANVLTF. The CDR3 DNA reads TGTGCCAGCGGTTTATTCTCTGGGGCCAACGTCCTGACTTTC. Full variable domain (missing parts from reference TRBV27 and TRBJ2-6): EAQVTQNPRYLITVTGKKLTVTCSQNMNHEYMSWYRQDPGLGLRQIYYSMNVEVTDKGDVPEGYKVSRKEKRNFPLILESPSPNQTSLYFCASGLFSGANVLTFGAGSRLTVL.

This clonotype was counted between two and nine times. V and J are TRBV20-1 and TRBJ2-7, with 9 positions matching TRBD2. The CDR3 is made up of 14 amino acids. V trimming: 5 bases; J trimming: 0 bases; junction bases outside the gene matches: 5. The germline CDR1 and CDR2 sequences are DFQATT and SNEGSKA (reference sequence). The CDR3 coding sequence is TGCAGTGCTCTGAGACTAGCGGCCTCCTACGAGCAGTACTTC. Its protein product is CSALRLAASYEQYF.

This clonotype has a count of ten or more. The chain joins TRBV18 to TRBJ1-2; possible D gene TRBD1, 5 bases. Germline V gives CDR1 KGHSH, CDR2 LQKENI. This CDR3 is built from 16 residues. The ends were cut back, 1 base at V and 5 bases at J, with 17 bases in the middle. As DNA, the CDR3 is TGTGCCAGCTCACCACGGAATACAGGAAATCTTTATGGCTACACCTTC. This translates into CASSPRNTGNLYGYTF.

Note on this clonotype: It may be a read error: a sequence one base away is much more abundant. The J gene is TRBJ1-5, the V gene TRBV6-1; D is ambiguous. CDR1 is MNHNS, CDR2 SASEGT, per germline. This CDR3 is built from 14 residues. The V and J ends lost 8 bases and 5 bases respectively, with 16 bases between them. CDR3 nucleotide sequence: TGTGCCAGCGGGTCTCGGGAAGTCGATCAGCCCCAGCATTTT. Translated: CASGSREVDQPQHF.

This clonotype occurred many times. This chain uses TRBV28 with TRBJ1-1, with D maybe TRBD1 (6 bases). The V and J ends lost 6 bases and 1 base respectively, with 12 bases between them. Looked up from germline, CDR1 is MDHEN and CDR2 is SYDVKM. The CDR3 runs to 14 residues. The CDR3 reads CASRVGQANTEAFF. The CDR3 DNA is TGTGCCAGCAGGGTGGGACAAGCGAACACTGAAGCTTTCTTT.

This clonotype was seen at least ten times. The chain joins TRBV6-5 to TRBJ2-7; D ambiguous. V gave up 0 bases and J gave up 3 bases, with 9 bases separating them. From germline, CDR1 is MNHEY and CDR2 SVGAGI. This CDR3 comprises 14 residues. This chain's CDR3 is CASSYSWQNYEQYF. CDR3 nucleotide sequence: TGTGCCAGCAGTTACTCTTGGCAGAACTACGAGCAGTACTTC.

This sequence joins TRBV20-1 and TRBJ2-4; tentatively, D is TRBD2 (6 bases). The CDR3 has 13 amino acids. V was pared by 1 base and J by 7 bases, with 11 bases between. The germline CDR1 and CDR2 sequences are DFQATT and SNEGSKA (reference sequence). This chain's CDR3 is CSARVGRENIQYF. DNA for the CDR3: TGCAGTGCTAGAGTTGGCCGGGAGAACATTCAGTACTTC.

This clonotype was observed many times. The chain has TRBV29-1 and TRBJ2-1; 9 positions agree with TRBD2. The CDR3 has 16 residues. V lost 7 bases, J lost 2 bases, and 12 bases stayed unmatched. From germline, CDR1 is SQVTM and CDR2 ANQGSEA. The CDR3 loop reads CSAAGGSGRAYNEQFF. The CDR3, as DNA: TGCAGCGCAGCGGGGGGTAGCGGGAGAGCCTACAATGAGCAGTTCTTC.

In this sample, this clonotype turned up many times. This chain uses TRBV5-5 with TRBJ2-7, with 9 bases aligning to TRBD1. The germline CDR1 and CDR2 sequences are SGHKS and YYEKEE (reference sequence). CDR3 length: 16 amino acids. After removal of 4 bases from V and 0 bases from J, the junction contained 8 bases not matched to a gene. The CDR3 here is CASSIGTGRSSYEQYF. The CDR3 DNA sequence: TGTGCCAGCAGCATCGGGACAGGGAGGAGCTCCTACGAGCAGTACTTC.

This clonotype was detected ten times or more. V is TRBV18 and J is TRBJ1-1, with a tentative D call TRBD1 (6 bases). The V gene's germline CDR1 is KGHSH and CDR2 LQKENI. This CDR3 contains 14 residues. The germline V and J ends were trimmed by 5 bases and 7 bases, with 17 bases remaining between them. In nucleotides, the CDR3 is TGTGCCAGCTCATTACACCCGGAGGGGGGTGAAGCTTTCTTT. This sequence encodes CASSLHPEGGEAFF.

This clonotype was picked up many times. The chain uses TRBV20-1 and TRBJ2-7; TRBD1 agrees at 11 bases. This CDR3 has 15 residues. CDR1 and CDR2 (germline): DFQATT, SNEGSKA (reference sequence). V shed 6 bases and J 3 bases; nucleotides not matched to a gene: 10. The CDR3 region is CSAPGTGGSLYEQYF. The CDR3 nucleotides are TGCAGTGCCCCCGGGACAGGGGGTTCACTCTACGAGCAGTACTTC.

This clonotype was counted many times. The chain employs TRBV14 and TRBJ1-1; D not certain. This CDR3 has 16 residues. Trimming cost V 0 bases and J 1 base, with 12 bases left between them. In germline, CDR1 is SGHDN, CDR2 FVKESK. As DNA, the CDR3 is TGTGCCAGCAGCCAAGATGGCCCTTCAGCGAACACTGAAGCTTTCTTT. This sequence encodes CASSQDGPSANTEAFF.

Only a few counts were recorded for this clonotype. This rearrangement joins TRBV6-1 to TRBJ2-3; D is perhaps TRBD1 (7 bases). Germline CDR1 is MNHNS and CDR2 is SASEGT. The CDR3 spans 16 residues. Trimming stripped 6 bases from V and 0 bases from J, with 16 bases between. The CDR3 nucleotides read TGTGCCAGCAGGACTAGGACAGGCCTTAGCACAGATACGCAGTATTTT. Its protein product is CASRTRTGLSTDTQYF.

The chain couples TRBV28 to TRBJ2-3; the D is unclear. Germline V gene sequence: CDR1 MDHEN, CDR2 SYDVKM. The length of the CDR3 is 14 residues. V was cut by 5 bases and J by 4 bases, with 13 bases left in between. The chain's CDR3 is CASSKGRVADTQYF. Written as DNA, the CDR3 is TGTGCCAGCAGTAAAGGTCGAGTCGCAGATACGCAGTATTTT.

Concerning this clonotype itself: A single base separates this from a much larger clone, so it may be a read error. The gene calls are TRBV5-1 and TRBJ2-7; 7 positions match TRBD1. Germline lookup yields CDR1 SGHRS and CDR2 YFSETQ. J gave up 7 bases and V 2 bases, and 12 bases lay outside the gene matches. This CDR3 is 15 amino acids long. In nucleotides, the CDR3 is TGCGCCAGCAGCTTCGACAGGGTGTCCTACAATGAGCAGTACTTC. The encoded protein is CASSFDRVSYNEQYF.

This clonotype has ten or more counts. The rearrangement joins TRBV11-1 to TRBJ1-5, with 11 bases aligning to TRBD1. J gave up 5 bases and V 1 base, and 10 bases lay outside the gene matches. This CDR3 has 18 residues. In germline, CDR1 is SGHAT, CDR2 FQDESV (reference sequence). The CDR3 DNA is TGTGCCAGCAGCTTAGGTGTGGGACAGGGGGGGACGGATCAGCCCCAGCATTTT. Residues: CASSLGVGQGGTDQPQHF.

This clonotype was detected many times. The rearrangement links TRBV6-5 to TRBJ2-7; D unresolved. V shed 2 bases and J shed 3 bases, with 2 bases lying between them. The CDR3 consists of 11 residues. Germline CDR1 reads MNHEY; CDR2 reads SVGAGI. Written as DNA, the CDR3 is TGTGCCAGCAGTTACCACTACGAGCAGTACTTC. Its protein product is CASSYHYEQYF.

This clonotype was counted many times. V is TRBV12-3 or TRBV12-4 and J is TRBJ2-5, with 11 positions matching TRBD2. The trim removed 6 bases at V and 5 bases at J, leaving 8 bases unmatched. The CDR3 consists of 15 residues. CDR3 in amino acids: CASSPSGRRWETQYF. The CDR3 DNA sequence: TGTGCCAGCAGCCCTAGCGGGAGGCGCTGGGAGACCCAGTACTTC.

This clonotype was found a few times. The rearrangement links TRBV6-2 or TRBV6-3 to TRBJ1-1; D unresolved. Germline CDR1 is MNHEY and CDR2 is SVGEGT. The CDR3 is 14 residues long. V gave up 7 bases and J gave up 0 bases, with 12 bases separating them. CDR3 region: CASNLPPLNTEAFF. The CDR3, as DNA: TGTGCCAGCAACCTGCCCCCTTTGAACACTGAAGCTTTCTTT.

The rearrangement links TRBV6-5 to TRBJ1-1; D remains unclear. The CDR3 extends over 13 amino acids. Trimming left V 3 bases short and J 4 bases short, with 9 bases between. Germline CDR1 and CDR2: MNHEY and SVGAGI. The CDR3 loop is CASSYLETTEAFF. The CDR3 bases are TGTGCCAGCAGTTATCTGGAGACCACTGAAGCTTTCTTT.

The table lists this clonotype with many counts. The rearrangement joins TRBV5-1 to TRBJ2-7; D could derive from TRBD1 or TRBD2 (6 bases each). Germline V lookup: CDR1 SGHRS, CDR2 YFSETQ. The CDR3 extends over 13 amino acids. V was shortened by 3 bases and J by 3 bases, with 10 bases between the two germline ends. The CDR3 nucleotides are TGCGCCAGCAGCTCTGAGGGGGGCTACGAGCAGTACTTC. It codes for CASSSEGGYEQYF.

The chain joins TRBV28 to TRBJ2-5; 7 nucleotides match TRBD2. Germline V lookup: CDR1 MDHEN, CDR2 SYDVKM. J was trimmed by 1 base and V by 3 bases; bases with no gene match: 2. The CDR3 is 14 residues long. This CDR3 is CASSFASGQETQYF. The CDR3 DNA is TGTGCCAGCAGTTTTGCTAGCGGCCAAGAGACCCAGTACTTC.

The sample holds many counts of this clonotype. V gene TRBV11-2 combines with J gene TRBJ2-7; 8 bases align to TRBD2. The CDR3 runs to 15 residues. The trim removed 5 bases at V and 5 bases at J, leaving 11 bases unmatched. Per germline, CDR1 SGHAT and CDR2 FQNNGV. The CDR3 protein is CASSIGLASPNEQYF. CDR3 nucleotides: TGTGCCAGCAGCATTGGACTAGCTAGCCCTAACGAGCAGTACTTC.

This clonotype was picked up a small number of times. CDR3 residues: CSVDTSYNEQFF. CDR3 bases: TGCAGCGTTGATACTAGCTACAATGAGCAGTTCTTC. The V and J genes are TRBV29-1 and TRBJ2-1; TRBD2 might be the D (5 bases). CDR1 and CDR2 from the germline V gene are SQVTM and ANQGSEA. The CDR3 is 12 residues long. The V end lost 3 bases, the J end lost 3 bases, and 6 bases lay between the germline ends.

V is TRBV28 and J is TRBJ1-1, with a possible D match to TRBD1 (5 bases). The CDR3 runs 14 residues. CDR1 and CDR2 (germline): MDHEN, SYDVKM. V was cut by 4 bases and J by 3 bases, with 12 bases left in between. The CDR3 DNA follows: TGTGCCAGCAGTTCCGCGGGGCGGGACACTGAAGCTTTCTTT. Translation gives CASSSAGRDTEAFF.

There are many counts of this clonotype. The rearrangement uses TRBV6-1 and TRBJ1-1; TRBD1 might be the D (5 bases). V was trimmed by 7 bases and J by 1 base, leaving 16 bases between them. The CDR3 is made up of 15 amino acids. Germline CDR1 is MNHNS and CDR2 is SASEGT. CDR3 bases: TGTGCCAGCAAACCGTTAGGGGAGCGGAACACTGAAGCTTTCTTT. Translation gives CASKPLGERNTEAFF.